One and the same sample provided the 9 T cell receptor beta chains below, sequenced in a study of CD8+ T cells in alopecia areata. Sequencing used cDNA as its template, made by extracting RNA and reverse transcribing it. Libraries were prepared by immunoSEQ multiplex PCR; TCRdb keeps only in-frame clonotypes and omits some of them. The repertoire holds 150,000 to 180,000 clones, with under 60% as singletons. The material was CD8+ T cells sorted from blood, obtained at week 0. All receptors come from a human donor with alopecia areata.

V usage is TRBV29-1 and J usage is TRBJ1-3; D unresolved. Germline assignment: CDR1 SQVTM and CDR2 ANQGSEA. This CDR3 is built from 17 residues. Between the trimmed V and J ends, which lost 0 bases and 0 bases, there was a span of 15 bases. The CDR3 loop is CSVEDWAGDLSGNTIYF. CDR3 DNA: TGCAGCGTTGAAGATTGGGCCGGAGACCTCTCTGGAAACACCATATATTTT.

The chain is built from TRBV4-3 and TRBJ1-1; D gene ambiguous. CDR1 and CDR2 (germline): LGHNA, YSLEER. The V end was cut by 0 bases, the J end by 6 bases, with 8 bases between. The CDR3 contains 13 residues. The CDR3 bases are TGCGCCAGCAGCCAAGATAAGAGCGCTGAAGCTTTCTTT. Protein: CASSQDKSAEAFF.

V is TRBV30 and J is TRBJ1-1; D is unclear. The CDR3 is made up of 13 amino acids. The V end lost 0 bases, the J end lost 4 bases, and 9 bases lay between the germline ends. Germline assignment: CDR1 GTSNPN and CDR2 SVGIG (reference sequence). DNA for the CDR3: TGTGCCTGGAGTGTGGCATATACCACTGAAGCTTTCTTT. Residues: CAWSVAYTTEAFF.

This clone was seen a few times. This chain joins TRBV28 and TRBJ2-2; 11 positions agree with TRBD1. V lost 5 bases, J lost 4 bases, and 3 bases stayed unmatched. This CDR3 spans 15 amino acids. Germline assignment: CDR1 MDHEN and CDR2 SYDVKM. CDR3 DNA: TGTGCCAGCAGTCCGGACAGGGGGCTCACCGGGGAGCTGTTTTTT. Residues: CASSPDRGLTGELFF.

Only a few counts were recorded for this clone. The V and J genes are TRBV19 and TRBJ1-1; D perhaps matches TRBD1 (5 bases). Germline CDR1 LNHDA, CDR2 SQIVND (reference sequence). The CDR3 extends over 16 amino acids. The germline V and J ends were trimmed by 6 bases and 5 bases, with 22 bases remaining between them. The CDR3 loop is CASSDLGRRGWTEAFF. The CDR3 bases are TGTGCCAGTAGCGACCTCGGAAGGAGGGGTTGGACTGAAGCTTTCTTT.

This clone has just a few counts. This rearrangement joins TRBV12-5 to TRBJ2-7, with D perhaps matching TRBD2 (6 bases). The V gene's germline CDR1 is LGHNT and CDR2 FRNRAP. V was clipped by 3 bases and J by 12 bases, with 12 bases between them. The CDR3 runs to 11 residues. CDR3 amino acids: CASGFPGDPYF. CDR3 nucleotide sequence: TGTGCTAGTGGTTTCCCGGGAGATCCGTACTTC. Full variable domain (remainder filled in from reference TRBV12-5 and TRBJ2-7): DARVTQTPRHKVTEMGQEVTMRCQPILGHNTVFWYRQTMMQGLELLAYFRNRAPLDDSGMPKDRFSAEMPDATLATLKIQPSEPRDSAVYFCASGFPGDPYFGPGTRLTVT.

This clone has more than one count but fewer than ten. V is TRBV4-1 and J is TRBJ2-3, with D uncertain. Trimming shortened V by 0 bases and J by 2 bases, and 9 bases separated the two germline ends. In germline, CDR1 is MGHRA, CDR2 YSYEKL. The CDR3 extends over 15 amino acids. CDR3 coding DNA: TGCGCCAGCAGCCAAGATGATCCCCCCACAGATACGCAGTATTTT. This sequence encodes CASSQDDPPTDTQYF.

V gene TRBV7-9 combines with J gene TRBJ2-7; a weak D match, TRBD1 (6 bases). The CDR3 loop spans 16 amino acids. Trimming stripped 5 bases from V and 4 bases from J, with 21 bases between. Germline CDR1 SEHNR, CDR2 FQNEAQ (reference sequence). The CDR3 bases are TGTGCCAGCAGCGACCGGGACAACGTAAAGATGTACGAGCAGTACTTC. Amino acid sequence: CASSDRDNVKMYEQYF.

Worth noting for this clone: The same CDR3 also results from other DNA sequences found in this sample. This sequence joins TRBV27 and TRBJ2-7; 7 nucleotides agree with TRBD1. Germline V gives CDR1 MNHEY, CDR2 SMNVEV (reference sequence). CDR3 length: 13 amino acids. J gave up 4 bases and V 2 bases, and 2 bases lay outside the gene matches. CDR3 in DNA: TGTGCCAGCAGTTTAGAGACAGGGTACGAGCAGTACTTC. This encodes CASSLETGYEQYF.